Listed below are T cell receptor beta chains from one sample, sequenced in a study of cytotoxic CD8 clonotypes in ibrutinib-treated CLL. The protocol was immunoSEQ multiplex PCR, while the TCRdb copy is restricted to in-frame clones and leaves out a portion. The sample carries about 300,000 clones, around 77% recorded once. The sample consisted of PBMCs, taken at disease progression, from a patient treated with ibrutinib. These receptors came from a human donor with chronic lymphocytic leukemia. Both conserved end residues are part of each CDR3. The D gene is left open where the match is weak. For some rows the clone size is stated as once, few or many, or as a class when expanded; others skip it.

abundance	d_gene	v_gene	j_gene	CDR3aa	CDR3nt
-	-	TRBV5-1	TRBJ1-1	CASSLVRNTEAFF	TGCGCCAGCAGCTTGGTTCGAAACACTGAAGCTTTCTTT
few	-	TRBV6-1	TRBJ1-2	CASSESSGRFYGYTF	TGTGCCAGCAGTGAAAGTTCAGGGAGATTCTATGGCTACACCTTC
-	-	TRBV6-5	TRBJ2-2	CASSRTPRGTGELFF	TGTGCCAGCAGCCGTACACCCAGGGGAACCGGGGAGCTGTTTTTT
-	-	TRBV18	TRBJ1-3	CASSPHGNSGNTIYF	TGTGCCAGCTCACCACACGGAAACTCTGGAAACACCATATATTTT
-	-	TRBV7-2	TRBJ2-7	CASSSQAVRGHEQYF	TGTGCCAGCAGCTCCCAGGCTGTTCGGGGACACGAGCAGTACTTC
-	-	TRBV7-8	TRBJ2-3	CASSLGRLTPPVGTDTQYF	TGTGCCAGCAGCTTAGGACGTTTGACACCGCCTGTAGGTACAGATACGCAGTATTTT
-	TRBD2	TRBV9	TRBJ2-5	CASSVGTSGQETQYF	TGTGCCAGCAGCGTCGGGACTAGCGGACAAGAGACCCAGTACTTC
-	TRBD1	TRBV6-1	TRBJ2-3	CASREDRAGTDTQYF	TGTGCCAGCAGGGAGGACAGGGCAGGCACAGATACGCAGTATTTT
-	TRBD1	TRBV29-1	TRBJ1-1	CSVDRDRGMNTEAFF	TGCAGCGTTGACCGGGACAGGGGGATGAACACTGAAGCTTTCTTT
-	-	TRBV7-2	TRBJ1-5	CASSFTPGQPQHF	TGTGCCAGCAGCTTCACCCCAGGTCAGCCCCAGCATTTT
-	TRBD2	TRBV9	TRBJ2-7	CASSVALGGRDYEQYF	TGTGCCAGCAGCGTAGCCCTAGGCGGGAGGGACTACGAGCAGTACTTC
once	-	TRBV7-9	TRBJ1-1	CASSLQVENTEAFF	TGTGCCAGCAGCTTACAGGTGGAGAACACTGAAGCTTTCTTT
-	TRBD1	TRBV10-2	TRBJ1-1	CATGTGYTEAFF	TGCGCCACCGGGACAGGGTACACTGAAGCTTTCTTT
-	TRBD1	TRBV7-3	TRBJ2-7	CASSSGQGRSEQYF	TGTGCCAGCAGCTCCGGACAGGGTCGTTCCGAGCAGTACTTC